These T cell receptor beta chains were read from a single sample in a study of PD-L1 blockade in urothelial cancer. Clones were sequenced by immunoSEQ multiplex PCR, and TCRdb holds only the in-frame ones, with some missing. There are approximately 110,000 clones in the sample; 91% occur only once, and approximately 3.8% lies in the top ten. Sequenced material: PBMCs, taken around atezolizumab (anti-PD-L1) treatment. These receptor sequences come from a man in his sixties with urothelial cancer. The CDR3 runs from the conserved cysteine through the conserved F or W. A D gene is named only where the DNA matches it firmly. Clone size appears in some rows only: once, few, many, or a class for an expanded clone.

TRBJ2-7	13	.	TRBV30	once	TGTGCCTGGAGTCCAGGGGCCGGCTACGAGCAGTACTTC	CAWSPGAGYEQYF
TRBJ2-2	15	TRBD2	TRBV6-1	.	TGTGCCACCCAGCCTAGCGGGGTAACCACCGGGGAGCTGTTTTTT	CATQPSGVTTGELFF
TRBJ2-1	14	TRBD1	TRBV6-5	.	TGTGCCAGCAGTTACGCGACAGGGGGCGATGAGCAGTTCTTC	CASSYATGGDEQFF
TRBJ1-3	17	TRBD1	TRBV4-2	.	TGTGCCAGCAGCCGGAAAGGACAGGATAGCTCTGGAAACACCATATATTTT	CASSRKGQDSSGNTIYF
TRBJ2-1	16	.	TRBV7-2	.	TGTGCCAGCAGCTTAGCAGGGACTCGAACCTACAATGAGCAGTTCTTC	CASSLAGTRTYNEQFF
TRBJ2-1	13	.	TRBV7-3	.	TGTGCCAGCAGCCCCAACCGGGACAATGAGCAGTTCTTC	CASSPNRDNEQFF
TRBJ2-7	15	TRBD1	TRBV9	.	TGTGCCAGCAGCGTAGAACCAGGGGGCTCCTACGAGCAGTACTTC	CASSVEPGGSYEQYF
TRBJ2-1	15	.	TRBV4-3	.	TGCGCCAGCAGCCAAGTAGAACAGGACTACAATGAGCAGTTCTTC	CASSQVEQDYNEQFF
TRBJ2-7	12	TRBD1	TRBV10-3	.	TGTGCCATCAGTGAACAGGGGTACGAGCAGTACTTC	CAISEQGYEQYF
TRBJ2-5	16	TRBD2	TRBV7-2	.	TGTGCCAGCAGCCTAAGACTAGCGGGAGTTGGAGAGACCCAGTACTTC	CASSLRLAGVGETQYF
TRBJ1-3	16	.	TRBV9	.	TGTGCCAGCAGCGTAGAAGCGAGGGTTGGTGGAAACACCATATATTTT	CASSVEARVGGNTIYF
TRBJ2-3	16	TRBD1	TRBV28	.	TGTGCCAGCAGTTTATCCGGGACAGGGGTTGCAGGGCCGCAGTATTTT	CASSLSGTGVAGPQYF
TRBJ1-4	14	.	TRBV15	.	TGTGCCACCAGCAGGGACAGCTTAAATGAAAAACTGTTTTTT	CATSRDSLNEKLFF
TRBJ2-7	15	.	TRBV6-6	.	TGTGCCAGCAGTTACTCGCCGGGAGTCGGGCACGAGCAGTACTTC	CASSYSPGVGHEQYF
TRBJ1-1	19	TRBD1	TRBV9	.	TGTGCCAGCAGCGTAGTTAGAAGCGGGGGAGTGGGACAGGGGGTTGAAGCTTTCTTT	CASSVVRSGGVGQGVEAFF
TRBJ2-2	16	.	TRBV9	.	TGTGCCAGCAGCGTAGGAGGCGGGGAGAACACCGGGGAGCTGTTTTTT	CASSVGGGENTGELFF
TRBJ2-3	18	TRBD1	TRBV5-6	.	TGTGCCAGCAGCTCCAACATCCGGACAGGGGGGAGCACAGATACGCAGTATTTT	CASSSNIRTGGSTDTQYF
TRBJ2-2	13	.	TRBV5-1	.	TGCGCCAGCAGCTTACAGGATACCGGGGAGCTGTTTTTT	CASSLQDTGELFF
TRBJ2-2	14	.	TRBV5-6	.	TGTGCCAGCAGCTTTCAGGGGGGAATCGGGGAGCTGTTTTTT	CASSFQGGIGELFF
TRBJ2-7	14	TRBD1	TRBV6-1	.	TGTGCCAGCAGTTTGACAGGGCCGTCCTACGAGCAGTACTTC	CASSLTGPSYEQYF
TRBJ2-5	15	TRBD1	TRBV7-7	.	TGTGCCAGCAGCTTAGGAGGACAGGGTGGCGAGACCCAGTACTTC	CASSLGGQGGETQYF
TRBJ2-1	14	.	TRBV13	.	TGTGCCAGCAGCCCCCGGGATCTGCGAAATGAGCAGTTCTTC	CASSPRDLRNEQFF
TRBJ2-1	14	.	TRBV28	few	TGTGCCAGCAGACGTACAGGGCTAGTTTCCGGGCAGTTCTTC	CASRRTGLVSGQFF
TRBJ1-4	13	TRBD1	TRBV7-3	.	TGTGCCAGCAGCTTAGAGGCAGGGGGAAAACTGTTTTTT	CASSLEAGGKLFF
TRBJ1-5	13	.	TRBV10-3	.	TGTGCCATCACCCAACAAGAAAATCAGCCCCAGCATTTT	CAITQQENQPQHF
TRBJ2-7	16	TRBD2	TRBV11-1	.	TGTGCCAGCAGCTTAGTCGTCGCTAGCGGGCCCTACGAGCAGTACTTC	CASSLVVASGPYEQYF
TRBJ2-1	12	.	TRBV11-2	once	TGTGCCAGCAGGGACGGCCATGCGGGGCAGTTCTTC	CASRDGHAGQFF
TRBJ2-1	16	TRBD1	TRBV11-2	.	TGTGCCAGCAGCTTAGCCCCCGCCGGGACAGCTAATGAGCAGTTCTTC	CASSLAPAGTANEQFF
TRBJ2-5	14	TRBD1	TRBV5-6	.	TGTGCCAGCAGCGTTGGGACAGGTCAAGAGACCCAGTACTTC	CASSVGTGQETQYF
TRBJ2-5	14	.	TRBV4-2	.	TGTGCCAGCAGCCAGGGGGGGGCCCAAGAGACCCAGTACTTC	CASSQGGAQETQYF
TRBJ1-5	14	.	TRBV27	.	TGTGCCAGCAGTTTACGGGGTCTTGATCAGCCCCAGCATTTT	CASSLRGLDQPQHF
TRBJ2-7	14	.	TRBV7-2	.	TGTGCCAGCAGCAAGGGTGCAGGGTCCTACGAGCAGTACTTC	CASSKGAGSYEQYF
TRBJ1-5	16	.	TRBV19	.	TGTGCCAGTAGTATATTGCAGGGATCCTACAATCAGCCCCAGCATTTT	CASSILQGSYNQPQHF
TRBJ2-7	15	TRBD2	TRBV7-7	few	TGTGCCAGCAGCCCGGGGCGGGGGGAGTCCTACGAGCAGTACTTC	CASSPGRGESYEQYF
TRBJ2-6	14	.	TRBV5-1	.	TGCGCCAGTTTGGAGGGGTCTGGGGCCAACGTCCTGACTTTC	CASLEGSGANVLTF
TRBJ1-1	13	.	TRBV28	few	TGTGCCAGCAGTTCTCCGGGGGGGGTTGAAGCTTTCTTT	CASSSPGGVEAFF
TRBJ1-3	17	.	TRBV5-1	.	TGCGCCAGCAGCTCCTCGGGACATCTGAACTCTGGAAACACCATATATTTT	CASSSSGHLNSGNTIYF
TRBJ2-7	17	TRBD2	TRBV28	few	TGTGCCAGCAGTTTAACGTCCGGGACTAGCGGGAACTACGAGCAGTACTTC	CASSLTSGTSGNYEQYF
TRBJ1-2	15	.	TRBV30	few	TGTGCCTGGAGTGTACTGGCAGGGGTTGCCCATGGCTACACCTTC	CAWSVLAGVAHGYTF
TRBJ1-1	12	.	TRBV6-5	.	TGTGCCGCGACAGGCGGATTCGGTGAAGCTTTCTTT	CAATGGFGEAFF
TRBJ1-2	12	.	TRBV19	.	TGTGCCAGTAGTAACAGGGACTATGGCTACACCTTC	CASSNRDYGYTF